This TCR beta chain was captured in a study of blood T cell repertoires in COVID-19. While infection was still active, Seattle patients were enrolled and then followed longitudinally. V lost 4 bases to trimming and J lost 3 bases, with 17 bases between them. CDR3 length: 15 residues. Per germline, CDR1 SGDLS and CDR2 YYNGEE. In the original workflow: Counts of nucleated cells, estimated from reference gene primer amplification, were obtained. Repertoires were generated with immunoSEQ multiplex PCR, while TCRdb's copy carries only in-frame clones and drops some. D and trimming were read from the DNA, whereas the V and J calls and clone size are those reported in that table. The sample has about 160,000 clones, 85% seen once.

V and J are TRBV9 and TRBJ2-7; no clear D gene. This receptor was identified in a woman aged 45-60 years with COVID-19, enrolled during active disease. The sequenced material came from peripheral blood. CDR3 in amino acids: CASSPRVGPFYEQYF. DNA of the CDR3: TGTGCCAGCAGCCCCCGGGTAGGCCCCTTCTACGAGCAGTACTTC.